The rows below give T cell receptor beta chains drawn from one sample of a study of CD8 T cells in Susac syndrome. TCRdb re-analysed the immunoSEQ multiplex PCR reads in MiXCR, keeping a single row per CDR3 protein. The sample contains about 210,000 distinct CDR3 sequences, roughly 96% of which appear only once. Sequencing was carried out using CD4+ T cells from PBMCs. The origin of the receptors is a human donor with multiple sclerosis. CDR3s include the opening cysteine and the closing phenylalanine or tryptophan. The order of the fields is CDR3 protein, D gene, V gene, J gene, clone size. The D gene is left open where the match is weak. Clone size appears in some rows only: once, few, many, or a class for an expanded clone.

CDR3 protein: CATSRGFSAGGGYTF
D gene: -
V gene: TRBV15
J gene: TRBJ1-2
clone size: -

CDR3 protein: CSVVEGAEAFF
D gene: -
V gene: TRBV29-1
J gene: TRBJ1-1
clone size: -

CDR3 protein: CASRAQGMNSPLHF
D gene: TRBD1
V gene: TRBV3-1
J gene: TRBJ1-6
clone size: -

CDR3 protein: CASSLRDRQNAEAFF
D gene: TRBD1
V gene: TRBV5-4
J gene: TRBJ1-1
clone size: -

CDR3 protein: CATSRGGQGVFETQYF
D gene: TRBD1
V gene: TRBV15
J gene: TRBJ2-5
clone size: once

CDR3 protein: CASSALAGGPGEQYF
D gene: TRBD2
V gene: TRBV7-3
J gene: TRBJ2-7
clone size: once

CDR3 protein: CSARGGAGAFF
D gene: -
V gene: TRBV20-1
J gene: TRBJ1-1
clone size: -

CDR3 protein: CASSLTVTDAYEQYF
D gene: -
V gene: TRBV6-5
J gene: TRBJ2-7
clone size: -

CDR3 protein: CASSQGPAPSYNEQFF
D gene: -
V gene: TRBV3-1
J gene: TRBJ2-1
clone size: -

CDR3 protein: CASRITGGARETQYF
D gene: TRBD1
V gene: TRBV6-5
J gene: TRBJ2-5
clone size: -

CDR3 protein: CASSLGGGMNTEAFF
D gene: -
V gene: TRBV12-3/TRBV12-4
J gene: TRBJ1-1
clone size: -

CDR3 protein: CASSQDLRGVQPQHF
D gene: -
V gene: TRBV4-1
J gene: TRBJ1-5
clone size: -

CDR3 protein: CASSQEQSKLIYGYTF
D gene: -
V gene: TRBV3-1
J gene: TRBJ1-2
clone size: -

CDR3 protein: CASRPTGTGRGETQYF
D gene: TRBD1
V gene: TRBV7-2
J gene: TRBJ2-5
clone size: -

CDR3 protein: CASSLTGEQETQYF
D gene: TRBD1
V gene: TRBV13
J gene: TRBJ2-5
clone size: -

CDR3 protein: CSATTSSRQTQYF
D gene: -
V gene: TRBV20-1
J gene: TRBJ2-5
clone size: -

CDR3 protein: CSARLGQGPTETQYF
D gene: TRBD1
V gene: TRBV20-1
J gene: TRBJ2-5
clone size: -